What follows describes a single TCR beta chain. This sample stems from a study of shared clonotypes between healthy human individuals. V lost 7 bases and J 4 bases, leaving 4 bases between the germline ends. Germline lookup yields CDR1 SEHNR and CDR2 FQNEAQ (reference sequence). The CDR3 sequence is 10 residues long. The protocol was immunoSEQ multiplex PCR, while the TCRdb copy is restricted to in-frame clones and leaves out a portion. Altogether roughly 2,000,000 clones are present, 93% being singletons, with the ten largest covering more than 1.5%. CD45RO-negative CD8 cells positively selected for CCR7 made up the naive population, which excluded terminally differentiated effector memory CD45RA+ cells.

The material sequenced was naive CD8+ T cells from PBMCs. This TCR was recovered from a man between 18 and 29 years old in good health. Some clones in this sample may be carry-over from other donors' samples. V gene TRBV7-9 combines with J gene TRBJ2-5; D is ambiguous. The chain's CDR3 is CASKGETQYF. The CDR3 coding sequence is TGTGCCAGCAAGGGAGAGACCCAGTACTTC. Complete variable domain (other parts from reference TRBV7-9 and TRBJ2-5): DTGVSQNPRHKITKRGQNVTFRCDPISEHNRLYWYRQTLGQGPEFLTYFQNEAQLEKSRLLSDRFSAERPKGSFSTLEIQRTEQGDSAMYLCASKGETQYFGPGTRLLVL.